The text below deals with one T cell receptor beta chain. Antigen specificity is unknown. Trimming left V 4 bases short and J 5 bases short, with 17 bases between. This CDR3 contains 14 residues. Germline assignment: CDR1 SQVTM and CDR2 ANQGSEA. Random hexamers were used to reverse transcribe the RNA input (roughly 0.5 to 1 ug). An immunoSEQ multiplex PCR amplified TCR beta CDR3 over 54 Vbeta and 13 Jbeta. TCRdb independently ran MiXCR on the immunoSEQ multiplex PCR reads; one entry per CDR3 protein. The sample lists some 200,000 distinct CDR3 sequences; around 96% were seen once. The data are from a study of CD8 T cells in Susac syndrome. Overall study results and limits: The authors acknowledged that their TCR sequencing and HLA analysis involved a relatively small number of individuals.

CD8+ and CD4+ T cells circulating in blood were sequenced for TCR beta. TEMRA cells were FACS-enriched, with CD8+ and CD4+ T cells isolated negatively. V and J are TRBV29-1 and TRBJ2-5; a weak D match, TRBD2 (6 bases). The sequence came from a human donor with multiple sclerosis. The sample was CD4+ T cells from PBMCs. CDR3 sequence: CSVGGRGNWETQYF. The DNA of the CDR3 is TGCAGCGTTGGAGGTCGGGGGAACTGGGAGACCCAGTACTTC.